This TCR beta chain was documented in a study of monozygotic twins with inflammatory bowel disease. TCRdb reprocessed the 5' RACE reads and stores each CDR3 protein as one record, lacking DNA. This sample contains over 100,000 distinct CDR3 sequences. Germline CDR1 is SNHLY and CDR2 is FYNNEI. The CDR3 length is 12 residues. This sequence originates from a human donor with ulcerative colitis or Crohn's disease, or a healthy co-twin of an affected twin (not recorded which). What was sequenced was blood. V and J are TRBV2 and TRBJ2-3. CDR3 amino acids: CASSERTDTQYF. The full variable domain, rest sourced from reference TRBV2 and TRBJ2-3, is EPEVTQTPSHQVTQMGQEVILRCVPISNHLYFYWYRQILGQKVEFLVSFYNNEISEKSEIFDDQFSVERPDGSNFTLKIRSTKLEDSAMYFCASSERTDTQYFGPGTRLTVL.